These 23 T cell receptor beta chains share one sample of origin, sequenced in a study of cytomegalovirus exposure and HLA in healthy donors. 13 Jbeta primers and 60 Vbeta primers were used for the PCR. Produced via immunoSEQ multiplex PCR; TCRdb's table is partial and in-frame only. The data hold about 140,000 clones, with 65% to 80% observed a single time. Sequenced material: PBMCs. The receptors derive from a man aged 25-45 years in good health and CMV-seronegative.

The chain combines TRBV27 with TRBJ2-3, with 14 bases fitting TRBD2. The CDR3 contains 18 residues. The trim removed 5 bases at V and 1 base at J, leaving 8 bases unmatched. Per the germline V gene, CDR1 is MNHEY and CDR2 is SMNVEV (reference sequence). The CDR3, as DNA: TGTGCCAGCAGTCCGGGACTAGCGGGGGCCTTCCGCACAGATACGCAGTATTTT. Translating gives CASSPGLAGAFRTDTQYF.

The chain uses TRBV6-1 and TRBJ2-3; D unresolved. The CDR3 has 15 amino acids. V shed 5 bases and J shed 4 bases, with 16 bases lying between them. Germline V gene lookup returns CDR1 MNHNS and CDR2 SASEGT. This CDR3 is CASSNPQSGPDTQYF. The CDR3 region has the DNA TGTGCCAGCAGTAACCCCCAAAGTGGCCCAGATACGCAGTATTTT.

CDR3 coding DNA: TGTGCCAGTAGTATGGGGGTCCCTCGGGGGGCAGATACGCAGTATTTT. This encodes CASSMGVPRGADTQYF. V and J are TRBV19 and TRBJ2-3; TRBD2 matches at 7 bases. V was pared by 3 bases and J by 4 bases, with 10 bases of the junction left unmatched. CDR1 is LNHDA, CDR2 SQIVND, per germline (reference sequence). This CDR3 spans 16 amino acids.

V gene TRBV28 combines with J gene TRBJ2-7; possibly TRBD1 for D (5 bases). V lost 5 bases and J 2 bases, leaving 19 bases between the germline ends. The CDR3 runs 16 residues. Germline V gene sequence: CDR1 MDHEN, CDR2 SYDVKM. The CDR3 sequence: CASSPPGIQTTYEQYF. The CDR3 nucleotides are TGTGCCAGCAGTCCCCCAGGGATACAAACCACCTACGAGCAGTACTTC.

This chain joins TRBV5-6 and TRBJ2-1; unclear D gene. V lost 0 bases, J lost 0 bases, and 10 bases lay in between. This CDR3 contains 16 residues. The V gene's germline CDR1 is SGHDT and CDR2 YYEEEE. CDR3 DNA: TGTGCCAGCAGCTTGGAGGCGGCAAGCTCCTACAATGAGCAGTTCTTC. This translates into CASSLEAASSYNEQFF.

This chain uses TRBV18 with TRBJ1-4; 7 bases align to TRBD1. Per the germline V gene, CDR1 is KGHSH and CDR2 is LQKENI. Losses at the gene ends were 0 bases for V and 8 bases for J; bases not matched to a gene: 3. CDR3 length: 14 residues. DNA for the CDR3: TGTGCCAGCTCACCACCGGGACAGCAAGAAAAACTGTTTTTT. It is translated as CASSPPGQQEKLFF.

The chain employs TRBV28 and TRBJ1-2; 7 bases map to TRBD1. After removal of 5 bases from V and 2 bases from J, the junction contained 5 bases not matched to a gene. The CDR3 runs to 14 residues. Germline CDR1 MDHEN, CDR2 SYDVKM. The CDR3 nucleotides are TGTGCCAGCAGTCCGGACAGGTCCAACTATGGCTACACCTTC. This translates into CASSPDRSNYGYTF.

The chain has TRBV28 and TRBJ2-1; TRBD2 agrees at 7 bases. This CDR3 has 15 residues. Germline CDR1 is MDHEN and CDR2 is SYDVKM. V shed 3 bases, J shed 8 bases, and the junction held 10 bases outside the gene matches. Written as DNA, the CDR3 is TGTGCCAGCAGTTTTGCGGGGGAGCTGGGGTATGAGCAGTTCTTC. Protein product: CASSFAGELGYEQFF. Full variable domain (outside the CDR3, taken from reference TRBV28 and TRBJ2-1): DVKVTQSSRYLVKRTGEKVFLECVQDMDHENMFWYRQDPGLGLRLIYFSYDVKMKEKGDIPEGYSVSREKKERFSLILESASTNQTSMYLCASSFAGELGYEQFFGPGTRLTVL.

The rearrangement uses TRBV5-1 and TRBJ2-7, with D possibly TRBD1 on 6 matching bases. Trimming stripped 5 bases from V and 5 bases from J, with 17 bases between. The CDR3 runs 14 residues. In germline, CDR1 is SGHRS, CDR2 YFSETQ. The DNA for the CDR3 is TGCGCCAGCAGTGACCTCACAGGGAACAACGAGCAGTACTTC. This codes for CASSDLTGNNEQYF.

The chain links TRBV7-9 to TRBJ2-1, with 7 bases identical to TRBD1. CDR1 and CDR2 (germline): SEHNR, FQNEAQ (reference sequence). There are 15 residues in the CDR3. Losses at the gene ends were 7 bases for V and 2 bases for J; bases not matched to a gene: 8. The CDR3 coding sequence is TGTGCCAGCACCCGAGGGGACAGTACCTACAATGAGCAGTTCTTC. Protein: CASTRGDSTYNEQFF.

The rearrangement uses TRBV11-3 and TRBJ2-1, with D possibly TRBD2 on 6 matching bases. Trimming removed 0 bases from V and 10 bases from J, with 13 bases in between. The germline CDR1 and CDR2 sequences are SGHNT and YENEEA. The CDR3 loop spans 14 amino acids. The CDR3 DNA reads TGTGCCAGCAGCTTAGAAGGCCCAGCGGGCGAGCAGTTCTTC. This translates into CASSLEGPAGEQFF.

V usage is TRBV7-9 and J usage is TRBJ1-1; 8 nucleotides match TRBD1. The J segment lost 6 bases and the V segment lost 2 bases, leaving 14 bases of the junction unmatched. The CDR3 extends over 17 amino acids. The V gene's germline CDR1 is SEHNR and CDR2 FQNEAQ (reference sequence). The CDR3 region is CASSLFSDRDFRAEAFF. In nucleotides, the CDR3 is TGTGCCAGCAGCTTATTTTCGGACAGGGATTTTAGGGCTGAAGCTTTCTTT.

The chain recombines TRBV7-9 with TRBJ1-4, with D possibly being TRBD1 (5 bases). CDR1 is SEHNR, CDR2 FQNEAQ, per germline (reference sequence). This CDR3 region has 14 residues. V was clipped by 5 bases and J by 8 bases, with 15 bases between them. CDR3: CASSATRGEEKLFF. In DNA form, the CDR3 reads TGTGCCAGCAGCGCAACAAGGGGTGAGGAAAAACTGTTTTTT.

The gene calls are TRBV7-9 and TRBJ2-5; tentatively, D is TRBD2 (6 bases). Trimming cost V 3 bases and J 2 bases, with 13 bases left between them. The germline V gene encodes CDR1 SEHNR and CDR2 FQNEAQ (reference sequence). The CDR3 spans 15 residues. CDR3 bases: TGTGCCAGCAGCTTGCCTTCGACTAGACAAGAGACCCAGTACTTC. This gives the protein CASSLPSTRQETQYF.

This clone has more than one count but fewer than ten. V usage is TRBV6-6 and J usage is TRBJ1-4; no definite D call. This CDR3 has 16 residues. V was shortened by 6 bases and J by 6 bases, with 20 bases between the two germline ends. Germline V gene sequence: CDR1 MNHNY, CDR2 SVGAGI (reference sequence). CDR3 residues: CASSHFSQSPDEKLFF. Here the CDR3 DNA reads TGTGCCAGCAGCCATTTCTCTCAATCCCCGGATGAAAAACTGTTTTTT.

V is TRBV14 and J is TRBJ1-2; D unclear. The CDR3 covers 14 residues. From germline, CDR1 is SGHDN and CDR2 FVKESK. Trimming pared 0 bases from V and 3 bases from J, leaving 8 bases between. The CDR3 is CASSQESVDYGYTF. Here the CDR3 DNA reads TGTGCCAGCAGCCAAGAGTCGGTGGACTATGGCTACACCTTC.

V and J are TRBV11-2 and TRBJ2-2; 10 positions agree with TRBD2. V was pared by 6 bases and J by 6 bases, with 7 bases of the junction left unmatched. Per the germline V gene, CDR1 is SGHAT and CDR2 is FQNNGV. The CDR3 contains 15 residues. For the CDR3, the DNA is TGTGCCAGCAGTTCTACAGCGGGAGGGCCCGGGGAGCTGTTTTTT. Its protein is CASSSTAGGPGELFF.

This clone was counted between two and nine times. The chain uses TRBV29-1 and TRBJ2-3, with a weak D call TRBD1 (5 bases). Trimming pared 3 bases from V and 4 bases from J, leaving 11 bases between. The CDR3 is 13 amino acids. Germline V gives CDR1 SQVTM, CDR2 ANQGSEA. The CDR3 DNA sequence: TGCAGCGTTGATCGGCAGGGTCCAGATACGCAGTATTTT. This gives the protein CSVDRQGPDTQYF.

The V call is TRBV6-5, the J call TRBJ2-7; D call uncertain. CDR1 is MNHEY, CDR2 SVGAGI, per germline. The V and J ends lost 4 bases and 3 bases respectively, with 10 bases between them. The length of the CDR3 is 13 residues. The CDR3, as DNA: TGTGCCAGCAGTTTGGCCAGGTTCTACGAGCAGTACTTC. Translating gives CASSLARFYEQYF.

This chain connects TRBV27 to TRBJ2-7; D perhaps matches TRBD1 (6 bases). V was pared by 3 bases and J by 1 base, with 13 bases between. The CDR3 loop spans 15 amino acids. CDR1 is MNHEY and CDR2 is SMNVEV in the germline V gene (reference sequence). As DNA, the CDR3 is TGTGCCAGCAGTTTTTCAGGGGCCGTTTCCTACGAGCAGTACTTC. This encodes CASSFSGAVSYEQYF.

V gene TRBV6-5 combines with J gene TRBJ2-1; the D gene is possibly TRBD2 (5 bases). This CDR3 is built from 15 residues. Trimming stripped 0 bases from V and 1 base from J, with 7 bases between. From germline, CDR1 is MNHEY and CDR2 SVGAGI. The CDR3 reads CASSYSRRSYNEQFF. The CDR3 DNA reads TGTGCCAGCAGTTACTCGAGGAGGTCCTACAATGAGCAGTTCTTC.

The chain employs TRBV6-5 and TRBJ2-5, with 11 bases that match TRBD2. Matching the DNA end better, TRBJ2-7 makes the J call doubtful. CDR1 is MNHEY and CDR2 is SVGAGI in the germline V gene. This CDR3 has 15 amino acids. CDR3 in amino acids: CASSLSGGAPYEQYF. The CDR3 bases are TGTGCCAGCAGTCTTAGCGGGGGGGCCCCCTACGAGCAGTACTTC.

This sequence joins TRBV7-9 and TRBJ2-2, with 10 bases lining up with TRBD1. The CDR3 runs to 15 residues. J gave up 7 bases and V 0 bases, and 2 bases lay outside the gene matches. CDR1 SEHNR and CDR2 FQNEAQ come from the germline V gene (reference sequence). The CDR3 DNA is TGTGCCAGCAGCTTAGCGACAGGGGGCATCGGGGAGCTGTTTTTT. This encodes CASSLATGGIGELFF.